This TCR beta chain was identified in a study of blood T cell dynamics during melanoma immunotherapy. About the study: Metastatic melanoma patients received first-line pembrolizumab or nivolumab plus ipilimumab. Study-level points and caveats: The study could not tell melanoma-specific clones from general immune activation.

V was trimmed by 9 bases and J by 0 bases, leaving 6 bases between them. The CDR3 has 12 amino acids. The germline CDR1 and CDR2 sequences are MNHNS and SASEGT. Time point meaning: pre-treatment baseline. Patients had no prior systemic cancer treatment, immunosuppressants or other active cancers. About this clone itself: No antigen is known for it.

A fixed DNA input of roughly 0.35 ug was used per bulk PBMC sample. Some clones are missing from TCRdb's copy, which holds only in-frame ones; the method was immunoSEQ multiplex PCR. The data show about 10,000 clones, around 89% seen once. This material consisted of blood, taken from a patient treated with checkpoint blockade. The gene calls are TRBV6-1 and TRBJ1-3; no definite D call. The receptor was derived from a human donor with melanoma. The CDR3 DNA reads TGTGCCAGTGTTTTCTCTGGAAACACCATATATTTT. Translation gives CASVFSGNTIYF.